Each of the 6 T cell receptor beta chains below was sequenced from the same sample in a study of blood T cells in healthy people across ages. The authors ran a second PCR of 7 to 11 cycles using a sample-barcoded 5' primer and a J-beta primer mix. TCRdb reanalysed the 5' RACE reads using MiXCR and keeps one entry per CDR3 protein. The sample has about 590,000 distinct CDR3 sequences; about 30% are singletons. What was sequenced was blood. These receptors all stem from a woman aged 80 or over in good health.

This clonotype has only a few counts. This chain links TRBV5-1 with TRBJ1-1; 9 bases match TRBD1. The CDR3 runs to 16 residues. With 5 bases clipped from V and 2 bases from J, the junction kept 10 bases outside the gene matches. The germline V gene encodes CDR1 SGHRS and CDR2 YFSETQ. The CDR3 loop reads CASRDSGQGGNTEAFF. DNA of the CDR3: TGCGCCAGCAGAGACTCGGGACAGGGAGGTAACACTGAAGCTTTCTTT.

In this sample, this clonotype turned up many times. The CDR3 reads CASSSKGPNSHNEQFF. The CDR3 nucleotides read TGCGCCAGCAGCTCCAAAGGACCGAACAGCCACAATGAGCAGTTCTTC. This rearrangement joins TRBV5-1 to TRBJ2-1; D not certain. Germline V gene sequence: CDR1 SGHRS, CDR2 YFSETQ. With 3 bases removed from V and 5 bases from J, the gap between germline ends came to 18 bases. The CDR3 has 16 amino acids.

In its sample, this clonotype was seen many times. The genes are TRBV20-1 and TRBJ2-1, with 11 positions matching TRBD1. The CDR3 is 16 residues long. Germline lookup yields CDR1 DFQATT and CDR2 SNEGSKA (reference sequence). With V trimmed by 6 bases and J by 9 bases, 16 bases remained unmatched. For the CDR3, the DNA is TGCAGTGCGGTTAACCGGGGACAGGGGGAAAGGGGTGAGCAGTTCTTC. This sequence encodes CSAVNRGQGERGEQFF.

The rearrangement links TRBV20-1 to TRBJ1-1; D might be TRBD1 (6 bases). V gave up 1 base and J gave up 5 bases, with 14 bases separating them. Germline assignment: CDR1 DFQATT and CDR2 SNEGSKA (reference sequence). CDR3 size: 14 residues. In DNA, the CDR3 is TGCAGTGCTAGAGCACAGGGAAAGGTTACTGAAGCTTTCTTT. This translates into CSARAQGKVTEAFF.

The rearrangement uses TRBV27 and TRBJ1-3; tentatively, D is TRBD1 (5 bases). The CDR3 extends over 14 amino acids. The germline V and J ends were trimmed by 0 bases and 9 bases, with 12 bases remaining between them. CDR1 and CDR2 (germline): MNHEY, SMNVEV (reference sequence). The CDR3 bases are TGTGCCAGCAGTTTATCGCAGGGAGGAGGCACCATATATTTT. Translated, it gives CASSLSQGGGTIYF.

This clonotype was detected ten times or more. The chain recombines TRBV9 with TRBJ2-7; D unclear. The V end lost 0 bases, the J end lost 2 bases, and 12 bases lay between the germline ends. Germline CDR1 SGDLS, CDR2 YYNGEE. The CDR3 runs to 15 residues. The CDR3 bases are TGTGCCAGCAGCGTAGCCCCAACCCCAACCTACGAGCAGTACTTC. This encodes CASSVAPTPTYEQYF.